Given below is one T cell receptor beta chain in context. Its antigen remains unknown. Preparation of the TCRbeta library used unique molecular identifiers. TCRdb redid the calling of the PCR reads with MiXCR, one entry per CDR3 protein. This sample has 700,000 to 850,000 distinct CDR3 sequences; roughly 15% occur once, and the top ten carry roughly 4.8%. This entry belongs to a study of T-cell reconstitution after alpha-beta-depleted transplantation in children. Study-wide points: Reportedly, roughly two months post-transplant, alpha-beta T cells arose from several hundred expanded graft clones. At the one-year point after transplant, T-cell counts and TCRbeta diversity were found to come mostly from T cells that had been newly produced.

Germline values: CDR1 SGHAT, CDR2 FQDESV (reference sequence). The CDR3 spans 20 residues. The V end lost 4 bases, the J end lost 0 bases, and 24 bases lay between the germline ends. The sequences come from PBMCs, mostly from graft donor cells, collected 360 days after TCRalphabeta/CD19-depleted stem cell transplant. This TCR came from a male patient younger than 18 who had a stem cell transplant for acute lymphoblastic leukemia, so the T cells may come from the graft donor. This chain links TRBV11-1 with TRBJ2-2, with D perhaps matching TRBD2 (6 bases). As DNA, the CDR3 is TGTGCCAGCAGCTCTCTACCCGGAGGGTCTAACCTACCGAACACCGGGGAGCTGTTTTTT. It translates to CASSSLPGGSNLPNTGELFF.